This T cell receptor beta chain originates from a study of T cells after yellow fever vaccination. This clonotype occurred many times. The target antigen is unknown. TCRdb analysed the 5' RACE reads with MiXCR anew, one entry per CDR3 protein. The sample holds 250,000 to 400,000 distinct CDR3 sequences, around 4.5% seen once. The CDR3 covers 15 residues. Trimming cost V 6 bases and J 3 bases; bases outside gene matches: 10. Germline-derived CDR1 and CDR2 are MNHEY and SVGAGI. Notes on the study in general: Overall, a small share of clonotypes was seen in both CD4 and CD8 compartments.

This rearrangement joins TRBV6-5 to TRBJ1-2; 7 bases align to TRBD1. The receptor was isolated from a man in his late teens or twenties who received the YFV17D yellow fever vaccine. This specimen was PBMCs, taken 15 days after the yellow fever booster vaccination. Here the CDR3 DNA reads TGTGCCAGCAGCCCGGGCAGAGGACAGGACTATGGCTACACCTTC. Protein sequence: CASSPGRGQDYGYTF.